This T cell receptor (beta chain) is drawn from a study of T cells in Graves' hyperthyroidism and ophthalmopathy. Study-wide results and limits: The model's output predicted ophthalmopathy at a median of about 6.5 months prior to onset. Most expanded thyroid clonotypes above 0.001 recurred in blood.

Many counts were recorded for this clonotype. Its matching antigen is unknown. RNA transcripts served as the template for amplifying TCR beta CDR3 regions. An initial round of RT-PCR targeting the TCR CDR3 relied on the HTBI primer set. TCRdb analysed the multiplex PCR reads with MiXCR anew, one entry per CDR3 protein. The repertoire consists of about 700,000 distinct CDR3 sequences, with about 15% occurring once and the leading ten covering approximately 10%. V lost 5 bases, J lost 1 base, and 4 bases stayed unmatched. Germline V lookup: CDR1 MNHEY, CDR2 SMNVEV (reference sequence). The CDR3 consists of 14 residues.

The J gene is TRBJ2-7, the V gene TRBV27, with 8 bases lining up with TRBD1. This TCR was sampled from a woman aged 18-30 years with Graves' hyperthyroidism. The material sequenced was blood. CDR3 amino acids: CASSVDRGSYEQYF. The CDR3 DNA follows: TGTGCCAGCAGTGTTGACAGGGGATCCTACGAGCAGTACTTC.